The 17 T cell receptor beta chains below all came from one sample that was sequenced in a study of shared clonotypes between healthy human individuals. Selected positively for CCR7 and CD45RO-negative, naive CD8 cells excluded terminally differentiated effector memory CD45RA+ cells. Repertoires were generated with immunoSEQ multiplex PCR, while TCRdb's copy carries only in-frame clones and drops some. The sample records roughly 2.1 million clones, approximately 94% being singletons. Sequencing input: naive CD8+ T cells from PBMCs. The receptors derive from a man aged 18 to 29 in good health. Some clones in this sample may be carry-over from other donors' samples.

The chain recombines TRBV25-1 with TRBJ2-2; maybe TRBD1 (5 bases). Germline V CDR1 and CDR2: MGHDK, SYGVNS. The CDR3 covers 16 residues. Between the trimmed V and J ends, which lost 4 bases and 5 bases, there was a span of 17 bases. The CDR3 protein is CASSAPRYKGTGELFF. As DNA, the CDR3 is TGTGCCAGCAGTGCCCCTCGGTACAAGGGGACCGGGGAGCTGTTTTTT.

The V gene is TRBV7-8, the J gene TRBJ2-3; D remains unclear. Germline V CDR1 and CDR2: SGHVS, FQNEAQ. V lost 3 bases, J lost 3 bases, and 7 bases lay in between. The CDR3 runs to 13 residues. DNA for the CDR3: TGTGCCAGCAGCTTCTTTCTAACAGATACGCAGTATTTT. Encoded protein: CASSFFLTDTQYF.

The chain combines TRBV7-6 with TRBJ2-1; 11 nucleotides line up with TRBD2. V was pared by 5 bases and J by 14 bases, with 11 bases of the junction left unmatched. CDR3 length: 14 amino acids. The germline gives CDR1 SGHVS, CDR2 FNYEAQ. The chain's CDR3 is CASSPTDLAGGEFF. The CDR3 DNA follows: TGTGCCAGCAGCCCCACCGACCTAGCGGGAGGTGAGTTCTTC.

The chain combines TRBV2 with TRBJ2-7, with D unclear. V dropped 3 bases and J dropped 1 base, with 13 bases sitting between them. The CDR3 length is 15 residues. Germline CDR1 is SNHLY and CDR2 is FYNNEI. Here the CDR3 DNA reads TGTGCCAGCAGTGAGGTAGCCCTGGGGTCCTACGAGCAGTACTTC. This sequence encodes CASSEVALGSYEQYF.

The J gene is TRBJ2-2, the V gene TRBV7-6, with 10 positions matching TRBD2. Germline CDR1 and CDR2: SGHVS and FNYEAQ. The V segment lost 5 bases and the J segment 5 bases; nucleotides outside the gene matches: 14. The CDR3 is 18 amino acids. The CDR3 region is CASSQTGLAGVWTGELFF. As DNA, the CDR3 is TGTGCCAGCAGCCAAACGGGGCTAGCGGGAGTTTGGACCGGGGAGCTGTTTTTT.

V is TRBV9 and J is TRBJ2-6; D might be TRBD1 (5 bases). This CDR3 is 15 amino acids long. Trimming pared 6 bases from V and 0 bases from J, leaving 10 bases between. Germline CDR1 is SGDLS and CDR2 is YYNGEE. CDR3 residues: CASTDNPSGANVLTF. CDR3 bases: TGTGCCAGCACGGACAACCCCTCTGGGGCCAACGTCCTGACTTTC.

The chain joins TRBV14 to TRBJ2-7; D is unresolved. V was shortened by 4 bases and J by 0 bases, with 7 bases between the two germline ends. The CDR3 totals 13 residues. CDR1 SGHDN and CDR2 FVKESK come from the germline V gene. CDR3 coding DNA: TGTGCCAGCAGCCTGGTCCACTCCTACGAGCAGTACTTC. It translates to CASSLVHSYEQYF.

The genes are TRBV10-2 and TRBJ1-2; no reliable D call. Germline CDR1 WSHSY, CDR2 SAAADI. The CDR3 extends over 12 amino acids. Trimming took off 2 bases at V and 6 bases at J, with 7 bases between the two ends. The CDR3 reads CASSERRDGYTF. DNA for the CDR3: TGCGCCAGCAGTGAGCGAAGAGATGGCTACACCTTC.

V and J are TRBV7-9 and TRBJ1-6, with D unclear. Trimming removed 5 bases from V and 6 bases from J, with 2 bases in between. Germline V gives CDR1 SEHNR, CDR2 FQNEAQ (reference sequence). The CDR3 contains 11 residues. CDR3 coding DNA: TGTGCCAGCAGCACTAATTCACCCCTCCACTTT. This sequence encodes CASSTNSPLHF.

As for this clone: Other DNA sequences of this sample code for an identical CDR3. The chain combines TRBV19 with TRBJ2-7, with D uncertain. Germline-derived CDR1 and CDR2 are LNHDA and SQIVND (reference sequence). Trimming took 3 bases from V and 2 from J, leaving 8 bases between them. The CDR3 is 13 amino acids. CDR3 amino acids: CASSIGAAYEQYF. The CDR3 nucleotides are TGTGCCAGTAGTATCGGAGCCGCCTACGAGCAGTACTTC.

V gene TRBV7-9 combines with J gene TRBJ1-2; D gene uncertain. V lost 2 bases to trimming and J lost 5 bases, with 9 bases between them. Germline CDR1 and CDR2: SEHNR and FQNEAQ (reference sequence). CDR3 length: 13 amino acids. Here the CDR3 reads CASSLLTVYGYTF. For the CDR3, the DNA is TGTGCCAGCAGCTTACTGACGGTTTATGGCTACACCTTC.

The sample holds one count of this clone. This chain's CDR3 is CASSLDSYEQYF. CDR3 in DNA: TGTGCCAGCAGCTTAGACTCATACGAGCAGTACTTC. J is TRBJ2-7 and V is TRBV13, with D unclear. Trimming left V 1 base short and J 4 bases short, with 5 bases between. Germline-derived CDR1 and CDR2 are PRHDT and FYEKMQ (reference sequence). CDR3 length: 12 residues.

The chain links TRBV28 to TRBJ2-5; D not certain. Trimming removed 0 bases from V and 3 bases from J, with 5 bases in between. The CDR3 has 13 amino acids. The germline gives CDR1 MDHEN, CDR2 SYDVKM. The chain's CDR3 is CASSLWPEETQYF. The CDR3, as DNA: TGTGCCAGCAGTTTATGGCCCGAAGAGACCCAGTACTTC. Variable domain in full (rest from reference TRBV28 and TRBJ2-5): DVKVTQSSRYLVKRTGEKVFLECVQDMDHENMFWYRQDPGLGLRLIYFSYDVKMKEKGDIPEGYSVSREKKERFSLILESASTNQTSMYLCASSLWPEETQYFGPGTRLLVL.

The chain employs TRBV9 and TRBJ1-3; 7 nucleotides align to TRBD1. There are 16 residues in the CDR3. Unmatched junction bases numbered 7, after V lost 4 bases and J lost 0 bases. From germline, CDR1 is SGDLS and CDR2 YYNGEE. The CDR3 nucleotides are TGTGCCAGCAGCAAAACAGGGGCCCTCTCTGGAAACACCATATATTTT. Its protein product is CASSKTGALSGNTIYF.

This chain joins TRBV7-2 and TRBJ2-7; TRBD2 agrees at 11 bases. Germline V gives CDR1 SGHTA, CDR2 FQGNSA. With 5 bases clipped from V and 3 bases from J, the junction kept 9 bases outside the gene matches. The CDR3 spans 16 residues. The CDR3 DNA follows: TGTGCCAGCAGCCCTACTAGCGGGAGCGGGTACTACGAGCAGTACTTC. This sequence encodes CASSPTSGSGYYEQYF.

The chain joins TRBV30 to TRBJ1-2, with D possibly matching TRBD1 (5 bases). Trimming removed 3 bases at V and 3 bases at J, with 8 bases between. Germline lookup yields CDR1 GTSNPN and CDR2 SVGIG (reference sequence). This CDR3 is built from 12 residues. In nucleotides, the CDR3 is TGTGCCTGGAGCTCAGGGTACTATGGCTACACCTTC. This sequence encodes CAWSSGYYGYTF.

The chain recombines TRBV7-2 with TRBJ1-5; 8 positions match TRBD1. The junction had 10 bases not matched to a gene; V was cut back by 2 bases and J by 7 bases. The length of the CDR3 is 16 residues. Germline assignment: CDR1 SGHTA and CDR2 FQGNSA. The CDR3 sequence: CASSLSDRVYGQPQHF. In DNA form, the CDR3 reads TGTGCCAGCAGCTTATCGGACAGGGTTTACGGACAGCCCCAGCATTTT. The variable domain in full, with the rest retrieved from reference TRBV7-2 and TRBJ1-5, is GAGVSQSPSNKVTEKGKDVELRCDPISGHTALYWYRQSLGQGLEFLIYFQGNSAPDKSGLPSDRFSAERTGGSVSTLTIQRTQQEDSAVYLCASSLSDRVYGQPQHFGDGTRLSIL.